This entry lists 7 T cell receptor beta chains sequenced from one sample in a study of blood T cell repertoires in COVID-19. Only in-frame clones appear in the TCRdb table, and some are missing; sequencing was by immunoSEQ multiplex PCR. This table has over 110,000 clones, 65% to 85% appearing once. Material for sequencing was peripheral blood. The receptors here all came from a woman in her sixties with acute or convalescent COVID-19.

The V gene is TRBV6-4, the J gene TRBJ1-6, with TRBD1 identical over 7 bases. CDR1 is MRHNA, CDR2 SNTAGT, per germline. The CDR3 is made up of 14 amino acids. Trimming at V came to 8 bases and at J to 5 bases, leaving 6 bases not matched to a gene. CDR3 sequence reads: CASSRDSNNSPLHF. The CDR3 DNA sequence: TGTGCCAGCTCTCGGGACAGCAATAATTCACCCCTCCACTTT.

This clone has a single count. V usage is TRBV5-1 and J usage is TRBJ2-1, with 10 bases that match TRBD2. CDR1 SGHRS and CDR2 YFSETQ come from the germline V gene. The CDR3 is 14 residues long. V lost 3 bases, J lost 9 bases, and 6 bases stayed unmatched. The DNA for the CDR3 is TGCGCCAGCAGCTCAGCGGGAGGGCCTCTTGAGCAGTTCTTC. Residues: CASSSAGGPLEQFF.

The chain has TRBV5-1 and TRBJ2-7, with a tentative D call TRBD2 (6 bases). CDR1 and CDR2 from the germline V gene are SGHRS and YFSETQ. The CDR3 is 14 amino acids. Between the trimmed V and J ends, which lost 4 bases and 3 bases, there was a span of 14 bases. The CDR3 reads CASSARGGYYEQYF. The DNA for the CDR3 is TGCGCCAGCAGCGCTCGTGGGGGGTACTACGAGCAGTACTTC.

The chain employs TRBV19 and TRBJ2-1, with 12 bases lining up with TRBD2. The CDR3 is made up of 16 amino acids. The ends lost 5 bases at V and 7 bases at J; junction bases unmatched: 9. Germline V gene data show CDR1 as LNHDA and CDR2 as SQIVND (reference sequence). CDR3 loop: CASSGLLAGGRNEQFF. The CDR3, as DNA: TGTGCCAGTAGTGGGTTACTAGCGGGAGGAAGGAATGAGCAGTTCTTC.

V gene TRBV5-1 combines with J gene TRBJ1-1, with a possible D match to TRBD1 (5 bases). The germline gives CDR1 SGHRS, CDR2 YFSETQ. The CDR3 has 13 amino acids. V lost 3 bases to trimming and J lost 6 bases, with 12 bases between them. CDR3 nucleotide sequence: TGCGCCAGCAGCTCCGACACGGGGGCTGAAGCTTTCTTT. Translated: CASSSDTGAEAFF.

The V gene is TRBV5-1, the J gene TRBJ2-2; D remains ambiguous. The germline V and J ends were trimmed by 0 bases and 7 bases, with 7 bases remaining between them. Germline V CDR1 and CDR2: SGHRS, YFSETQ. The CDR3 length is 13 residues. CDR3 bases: TGCGCCAGCAGCTTGGTTTTCAACGGGGAGCTGTTTTTT. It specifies CASSLVFNGELFF.

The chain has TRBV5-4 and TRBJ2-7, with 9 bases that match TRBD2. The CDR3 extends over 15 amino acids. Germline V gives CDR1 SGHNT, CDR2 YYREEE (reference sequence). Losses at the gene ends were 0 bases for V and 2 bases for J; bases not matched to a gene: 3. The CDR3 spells CASSLGAGGPYEQYF. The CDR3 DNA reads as TGTGCCAGCAGCTTGGGGGCGGGAGGGCCCTACGAGCAGTACTTC.